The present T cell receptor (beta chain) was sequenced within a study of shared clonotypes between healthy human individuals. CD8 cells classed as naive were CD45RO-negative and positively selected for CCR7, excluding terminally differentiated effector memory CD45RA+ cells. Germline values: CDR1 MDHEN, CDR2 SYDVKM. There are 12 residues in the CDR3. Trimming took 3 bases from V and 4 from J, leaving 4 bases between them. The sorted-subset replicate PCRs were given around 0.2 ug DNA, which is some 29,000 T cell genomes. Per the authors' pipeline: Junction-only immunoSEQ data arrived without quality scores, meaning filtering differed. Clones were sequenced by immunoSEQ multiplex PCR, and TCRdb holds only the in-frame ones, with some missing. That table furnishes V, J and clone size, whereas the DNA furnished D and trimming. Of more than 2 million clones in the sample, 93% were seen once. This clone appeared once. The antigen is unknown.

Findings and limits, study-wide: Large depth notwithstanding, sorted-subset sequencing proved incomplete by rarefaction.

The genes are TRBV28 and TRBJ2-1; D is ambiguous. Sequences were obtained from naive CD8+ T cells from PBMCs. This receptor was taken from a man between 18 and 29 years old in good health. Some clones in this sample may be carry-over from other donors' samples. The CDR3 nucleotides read TGTGCCAGCAGTTTCAGGTACAATGAGCAGTTCTTC. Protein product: CASSFRYNEQFF.